This T cell receptor beta chain originates from a study of identical twins. Points from the study as a whole: Partial confounding of zero-insertion analyses by invariant MAIT and iNKT cells was possible.

CDR1 and CDR2 from the germline V gene are SQVTM and ANQGSEA. Trimming took 4 bases from V and 5 from J, leaving 12 bases between them. This CDR3 has 12 residues. There are a few counts of this clonotype. The antigen is unknown. Unique molecular identifiers were present on the cDNA, and a universal primer site came from template switching. TCRdb re-analysed the 5' RACE reads in MiXCR, keeping a single row per CDR3 protein. There are more than 600,000 distinct CDR3 sequences in the sample; around a sixth occur only once, and around 12% lies in the top ten. This same sample was also part of a study on T cells expressing NK-cell markers. As reported in that work: NKG2C+ dominant clonotypes from roughly 6 donors made up roughly 1.0-8% of CD8+ T cells. Whether expanded NKG2C-expressing T cell clones recognize HCMV is unknown.

This chain connects TRBV29-1 to TRBJ2-7; a possible D gene is TRBD1 (8 bases). The receptor was isolated from a woman aged 18-29 years in good health. Sequenced material: PBMCs. DNA for the CDR3: TGCAGCGTTGGACAGGGGAGGGACGAGCAGTACTTC. Protein: CSVGQGRDEQYF.